Below are 11 T cell receptor beta chains sequenced from a single sample in a study of OX40 agonist ivuxolimab in advanced cancers. To prepare the library, the immunoSEQ multiplex PCR assay was applied. TCRdb re-hosts the immuneACCESS table, in-frame sequences only. Its copies lack some clones; in the studies checked, an unresolved V gene accounts for under half of them, and the cause for the rest is not known. This sample lists roughly 48,000 clones; approximately 84% were detected once. The top ten hold 0.95% to 1.3% of the sample. The specimen was CD4+ or CD8+ T cells sorted from blood, collected in a trial of the OX40 agonist ivuxolimab. The receptor set was obtained from an adult with an advanced solid tumor such as melanoma, head and neck, liver or kidney cancer.

V usage is TRBV7-2 and J usage is TRBJ2-3; D may be TRBD2 (5 bases). This CDR3 comprises 13 residues. Germline CDR1 is SGHTA and CDR2 is FQGNSA. V was cut by 5 bases and J by 7 bases, with 13 bases left in between. The CDR3 reads CASSPNTGNTQYF. Here the CDR3 DNA reads TGTGCCAGCAGCCCTAACACCGGGAATACGCAGTATTTT.

The gene calls are TRBV7-9 and TRBJ2-1, with TRBD2 matching over 7 bases. The CDR3 spans 15 residues. Germline loops: CDR1 SEHNR, CDR2 FQNEAQ (reference sequence). The junction had 11 bases not matched to a gene; V was cut back by 5 bases and J by 7 bases. The CDR3 sequence: CASSVLATFQNEQFF. The CDR3 DNA reads as TGTGCCAGCAGCGTACTAGCGACTTTTCAAAATGAGCAGTTCTTC.

This rearrangement joins TRBV5-6 to TRBJ1-2; D might be TRBD1 (5 bases). The length of the CDR3 is 13 residues. V shed 0 bases and J shed 6 bases, with 9 bases lying between them. Germline assignment: CDR1 SGHDT and CDR2 YYEEEE. The DNA of the CDR3 is TGTGCCAGCAGCTTGGGGGGACGCAATGGCTACACCTTC. It is translated as CASSLGGRNGYTF.

The chain couples TRBV4-1 to TRBJ1-1, with TRBD1 matching over 9 bases. The CDR3 covers 14 residues. Unmatched junction bases numbered 3, after V lost 2 bases and J lost 5 bases. Germline assignment: CDR1 MGHRA and CDR2 YSYEKL. The DNA of the CDR3 is TGCGCCAGCAGCCAAACAGGGGGCCGGACTGAAGCTTTCTTT. Encoded protein: CASSQTGGRTEAFF.

This clone has a single count. The rearrangement joins TRBV30 to TRBJ1-3; D is unresolved. Trimming shortened V by 4 bases and J by 0 bases, and 10 bases separated the two germline ends. There are 14 residues in the CDR3. Germline V lookup: CDR1 GTSNPN, CDR2 SVGIG (reference sequence). The CDR3 spells CAWTPGSSGNTIYF. As DNA, the CDR3 is TGTGCCTGGACGCCCGGGAGCTCTGGAAACACCATATATTTT.

The CDR3 region has the DNA TGCAGCGTTGAAGGCCGGACAGGGTCAACCTACGAGCAGTACTTC. Protein sequence: CSVEGRTGSTYEQYF. The chain joins TRBV29-1 to TRBJ2-7; TRBD1 aligns across 8 bases. V lost 1 base and J lost 2; bases outside the gene matches: 7. There are 15 residues in the CDR3. The V gene's germline CDR1 is SQVTM and CDR2 ANQGSEA.

The chain is built from TRBV5-1 and TRBJ2-3; 7 bases are a match to TRBD2. The CDR3 is made up of 15 amino acids. Trimming at V came to 3 bases and at J to 3 bases, leaving 7 bases not matched to a gene. Germline assignment: CDR1 SGHRS and CDR2 YFSETQ. CDR3 sequence: CASSSGGTTTDTQYF. The CDR3, as DNA: TGCGCCAGCAGCTCGGGAGGAACCACAACAGATACGCAGTATTTT.

The rearrangement uses TRBV19 and TRBJ2-1; unclear D gene. The CDR3 contains 15 residues. V lost 3 bases to trimming and J lost 8 bases, with 17 bases between them. The germline gives CDR1 LNHDA, CDR2 SQIVND (reference sequence). The CDR3 sequence is CASSIGLGPRDEQFF. The CDR3 DNA reads TGTGCCAGTAGTATTGGTCTAGGGCCTCGCGATGAGCAGTTCTTC.

The V call is TRBV19, the J call TRBJ1-2, with D hard to call. CDR3 size: 12 residues. Germline lookup yields CDR1 LNHDA and CDR2 SQIVND (reference sequence). Deletions cut 4 bases from V and 5 bases from J, with 8 bases between. CDR3 amino acids: CASSNRLYGYTF. The DNA of the CDR3 is TGTGCCAGTAGTAACCGGTTGTATGGCTACACCTTC.

The rearrangement links TRBV29-1 to TRBJ1-1, with TRBD1 identical over 9 bases. Trimming cost V 7 bases and J 4 bases; bases outside gene matches: 7. The CDR3 loop spans 13 amino acids. Germline V gives CDR1 SQVTM, CDR2 ANQGSEA. The CDR3 DNA reads as TGCAGCGGCACCGGGACAGGGTTCACTGAAGCTTTCTTT. It encodes CSGTGTGFTEAFF.

The chain carries TRBV11-2 and TRBJ1-4; tentative D call: TRBD1 (5 bases). Looked up from germline, CDR1 is SGHAT and CDR2 is FQNNGV. The CDR3 has 13 residues. Trimming left V 9 bases short and J 4 bases short, with 12 bases between. DNA for the CDR3: TGTGCCAGTGGGGCAGGCCTTAATGAAAAACTGTTTTTT. Protein: CASGAGLNEKLFF.